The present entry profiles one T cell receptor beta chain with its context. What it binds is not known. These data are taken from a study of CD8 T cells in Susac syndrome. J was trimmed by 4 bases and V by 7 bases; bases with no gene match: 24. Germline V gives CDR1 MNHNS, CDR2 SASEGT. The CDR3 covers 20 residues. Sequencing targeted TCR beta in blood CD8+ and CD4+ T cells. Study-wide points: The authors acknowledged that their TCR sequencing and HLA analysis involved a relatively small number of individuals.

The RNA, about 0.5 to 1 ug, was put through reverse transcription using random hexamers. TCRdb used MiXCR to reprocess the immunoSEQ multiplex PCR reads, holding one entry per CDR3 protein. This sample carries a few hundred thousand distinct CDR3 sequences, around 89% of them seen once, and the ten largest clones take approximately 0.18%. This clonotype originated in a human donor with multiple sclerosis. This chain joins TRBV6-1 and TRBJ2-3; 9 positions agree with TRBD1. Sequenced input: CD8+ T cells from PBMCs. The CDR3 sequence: CASNTGTGFYVPRIADTQYF. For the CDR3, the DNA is TGTGCCAGCAATACCGGGACAGGGTTTTATGTCCCGAGGATCGCAGATACGCAGTATTTT.